This T cell receptor beta chain was obtained from a study of response to subunit inactivated influenza vaccine. General study results and limits: Each seasonal flu vaccination may recruit only limited new T cells, authors suggested.

A note on this clonotype: The antigen is undetermined.

TCRdb analysed the RT-PCR reads with MiXCR anew, one entry per CDR3 protein. The table includes 450,000 to 600,000 distinct CDR3 sequences, 7.5% to 8.5% detected once. CDR3 length: 15 amino acids. After removal of 2 bases from V and 7 bases from J, the junction contained 7 bases not matched to a gene. Germline-derived CDR1 and CDR2 are MNHEY and SMNVEV (reference sequence). The origin of this receptor is a man in his fifties or sixties who received an inactivated influenza vaccine. V gene TRBV27 combines with J gene TRBJ2-1, with TRBD1 matching 8 bases. The sample was PBMCs from blood, taken roughly 24 months after vaccination. CDR3 sequence: CASSLSRGPGNEQFF. Written as DNA, the CDR3 is TGTGCCAGCAGTTTAAGCAGGGGGCCGGGGAATGAGCAGTTCTTC.